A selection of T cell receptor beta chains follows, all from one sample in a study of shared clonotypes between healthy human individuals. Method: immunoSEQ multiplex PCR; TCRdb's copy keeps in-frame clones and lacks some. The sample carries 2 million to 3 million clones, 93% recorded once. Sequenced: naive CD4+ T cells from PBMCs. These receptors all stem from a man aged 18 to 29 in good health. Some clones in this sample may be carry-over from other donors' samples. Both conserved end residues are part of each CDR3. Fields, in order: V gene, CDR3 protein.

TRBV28,CASSPRGRMNTEAFF
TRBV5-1,CASRDLRGRDYGYTF
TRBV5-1,CASNILAGLGDTQYF
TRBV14,CASSQAQVTEAFF
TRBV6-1,CASSERENPGPYGYTF
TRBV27,CASSLGTGDGGRGNQPQHF
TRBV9,CASSDELAGVHKLFF
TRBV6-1,CASRDSNQPQHF
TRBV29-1,CSVEDERERTFFHTF
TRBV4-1,CASSQDSTGRIRGYTF
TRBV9,CASSVDRTGDYGYTF
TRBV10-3,CAISDRASGNTIYF
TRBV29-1,CSVAGQYTDTQYF
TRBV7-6,CASSLLPSGSLTTDTQYF
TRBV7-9,CASRTGELFF
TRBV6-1,CASRHGTVNEKLFF
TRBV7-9,CASSPGDRSQPQHF
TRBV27,CASSRGYNQPQHF
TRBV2,CASQGQRQETQYF
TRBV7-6,CASSYRQGHSGANVLTF
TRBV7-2,CASSLLGTMMPLAKNIQYF
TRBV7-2,CASSENSAGVEDTQYF
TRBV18,CASSPGTESQPQHF
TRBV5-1,CASSLAVGGGPTEAFF
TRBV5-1,CASSPRTGAGGANVLTF
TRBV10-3,CAIAGTSGSAKNEQFF
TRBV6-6,CASRKGRTNTEAFF
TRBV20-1,CSARRLYGYTF
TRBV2,CASSEVGAGANTGELFF
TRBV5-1,CASSSTSGSKTQYF
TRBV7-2,CASSRLGTDTQYF
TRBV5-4,CASSSPQPAEQYF
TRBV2,CASNEGLAGGDTQYF
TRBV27,CASSYSYRSTDTQYF
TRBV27,CAILSPGQGPYEQYF
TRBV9,CASSAGLAGETQYF
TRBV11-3,CASSLEGQPGSDDEQFF
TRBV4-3,CASSPRTTGELFF
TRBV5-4,CASSHRDAYEQYF
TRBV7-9,CASSPGQYANEQYF
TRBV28,CASSLSQGAGEQYF
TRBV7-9,CASSLGGGAGPSEGQYF
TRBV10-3,CAIRGTQDSYNEQFF
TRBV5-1,CASIRDSGETQYF
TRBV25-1,CASSATGNSEAFF